This T cell receptor (beta chain) is from a study of cytomegalovirus exposure and HLA in healthy donors. About the research overall: Caucasian-associated ancestry cluster membership applied to approximately 80% of around 400 genotyped donors.

With 60 Vbeta and 13 Jbeta primers, the PCR was carried out. Clones were sequenced by immunoSEQ multiplex PCR, and TCRdb holds only the in-frame ones, with some missing. The data hold almost 80,000 clones, with roughly two thirds observed a single time. V lost 2 bases, J lost 5 bases, and 5 bases stayed unmatched. Per germline, CDR1 MDHEN and CDR2 SYDVKM. This CDR3 comprises 14 residues. This clonotype originated in a woman in her forties or fifties in good health and CMV-seropositive. The rearrangement joins TRBV28 to TRBJ1-2; 7 nucleotides match TRBD1. The sample consisted of PBMCs. CDR3 nucleotide sequence: TGTGCCAGCAGTTTAGACAGGGTCGGTTATGGCTACACCTTC. Translated: CASSLDRVGYGYTF.